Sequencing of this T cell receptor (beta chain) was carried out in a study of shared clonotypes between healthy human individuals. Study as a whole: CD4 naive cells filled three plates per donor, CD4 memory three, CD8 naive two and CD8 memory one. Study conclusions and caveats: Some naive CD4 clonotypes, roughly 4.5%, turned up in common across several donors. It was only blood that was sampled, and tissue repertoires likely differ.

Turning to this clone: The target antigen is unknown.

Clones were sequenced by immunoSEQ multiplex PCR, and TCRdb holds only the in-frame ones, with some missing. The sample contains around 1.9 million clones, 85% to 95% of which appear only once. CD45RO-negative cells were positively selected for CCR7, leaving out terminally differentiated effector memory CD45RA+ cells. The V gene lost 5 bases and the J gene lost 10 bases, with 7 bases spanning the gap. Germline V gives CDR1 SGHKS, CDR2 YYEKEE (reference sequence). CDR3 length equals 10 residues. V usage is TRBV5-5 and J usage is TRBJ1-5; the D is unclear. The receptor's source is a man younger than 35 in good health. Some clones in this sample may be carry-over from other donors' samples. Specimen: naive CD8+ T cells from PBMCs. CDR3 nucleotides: TGTGCCAGCAGGTACCTTCCCCAGCATTTT. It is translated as CASRYLPQHF.